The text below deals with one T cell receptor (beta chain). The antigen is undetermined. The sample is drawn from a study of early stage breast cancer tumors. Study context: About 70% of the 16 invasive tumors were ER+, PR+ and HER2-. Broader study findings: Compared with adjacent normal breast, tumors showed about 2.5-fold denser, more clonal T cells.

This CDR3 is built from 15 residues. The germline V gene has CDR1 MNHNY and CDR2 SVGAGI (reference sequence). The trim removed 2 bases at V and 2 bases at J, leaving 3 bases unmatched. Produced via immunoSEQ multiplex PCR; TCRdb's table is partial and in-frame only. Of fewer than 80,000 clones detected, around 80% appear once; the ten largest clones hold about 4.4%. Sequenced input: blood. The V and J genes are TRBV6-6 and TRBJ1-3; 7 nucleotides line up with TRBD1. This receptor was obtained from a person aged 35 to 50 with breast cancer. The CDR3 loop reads CASSYRTGAGNTIYF. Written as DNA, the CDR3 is TGTGCCAGCAGTTACCGAACAGGGGCTGGAAACACCATATATTTT.